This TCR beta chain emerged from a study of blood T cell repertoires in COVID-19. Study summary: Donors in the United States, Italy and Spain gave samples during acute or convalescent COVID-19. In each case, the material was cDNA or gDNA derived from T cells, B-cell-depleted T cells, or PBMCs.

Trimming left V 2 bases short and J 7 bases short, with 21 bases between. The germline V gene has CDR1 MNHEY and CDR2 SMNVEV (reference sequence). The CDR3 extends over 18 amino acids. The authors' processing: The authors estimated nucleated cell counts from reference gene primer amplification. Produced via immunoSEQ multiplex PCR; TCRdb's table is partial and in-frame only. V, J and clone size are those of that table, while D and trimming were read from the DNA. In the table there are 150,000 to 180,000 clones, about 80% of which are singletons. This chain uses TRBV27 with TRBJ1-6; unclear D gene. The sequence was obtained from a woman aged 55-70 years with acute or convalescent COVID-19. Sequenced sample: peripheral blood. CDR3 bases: TGTGCCAGCAGTTTAGCACAGCTTACATACAGTCGGAATTCACCCCTCCACTTT. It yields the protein CASSLAQLTYSRNSPLHF.